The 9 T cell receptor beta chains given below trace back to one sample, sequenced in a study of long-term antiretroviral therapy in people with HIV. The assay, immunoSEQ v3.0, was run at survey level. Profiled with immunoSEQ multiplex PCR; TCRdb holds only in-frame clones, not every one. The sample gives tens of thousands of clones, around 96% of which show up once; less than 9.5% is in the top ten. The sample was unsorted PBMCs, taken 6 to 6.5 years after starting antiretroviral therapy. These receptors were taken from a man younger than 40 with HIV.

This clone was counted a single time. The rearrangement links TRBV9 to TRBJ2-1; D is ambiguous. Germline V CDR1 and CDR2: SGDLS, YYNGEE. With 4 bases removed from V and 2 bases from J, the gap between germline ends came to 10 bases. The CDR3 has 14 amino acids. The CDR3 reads CASSTDLTYNEQFF. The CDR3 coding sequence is TGTGCCAGCAGCACCGACTTAACCTACAATGAGCAGTTCTTC.

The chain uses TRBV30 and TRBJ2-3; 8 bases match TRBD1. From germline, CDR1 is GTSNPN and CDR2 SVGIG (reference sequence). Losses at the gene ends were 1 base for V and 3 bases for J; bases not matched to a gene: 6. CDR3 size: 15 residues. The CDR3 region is CAWSENRGATDTQYF. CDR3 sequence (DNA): TGTGCCTGGAGTGAAAACAGGGGGGCGACAGATACGCAGTATTTT.

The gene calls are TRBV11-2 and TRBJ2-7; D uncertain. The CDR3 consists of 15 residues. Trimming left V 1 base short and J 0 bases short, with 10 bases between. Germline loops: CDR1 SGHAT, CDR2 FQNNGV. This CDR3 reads CASSLGIDISYEQYF. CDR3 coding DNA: TGTGCCAGCAGCTTAGGTATAGATATCTCCTACGAGCAGTACTTC.

CDR3 sequence (DNA): TGTGCCAGCAGCTTAGGAGGGGTTAGCTCCTACGAGCAGTACTTC. Protein sequence: CASSLGGVSSYEQYF. V and J are TRBV11-2 and TRBJ2-7; D may be TRBD1 or TRBD2 (5 bases each). V lost 1 base to trimming and J lost 0 bases, with 10 bases between them. CDR3 size: 15 residues. The germline V gene encodes CDR1 SGHAT and CDR2 FQNNGV. Complete variable domain (other parts from reference TRBV11-2 and TRBJ2-7): EAGVAQSPRYKIIEKRQSVAFWCNPISGHATLYWYQQILGQGPKLLIQFQNNGVVDDSQLPKDRFSAERLKGVDSTLKIQPAKLEDSAVYLCASSLGGVSSYEQYFGPGTRLTVT.

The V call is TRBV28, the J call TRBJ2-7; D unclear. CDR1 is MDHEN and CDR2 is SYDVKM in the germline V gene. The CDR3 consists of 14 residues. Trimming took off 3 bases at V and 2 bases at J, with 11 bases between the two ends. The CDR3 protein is CASSFPMTTYEQYF. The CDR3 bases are TGTGCCAGCAGTTTTCCGATGACGACCTACGAGCAGTACTTC.

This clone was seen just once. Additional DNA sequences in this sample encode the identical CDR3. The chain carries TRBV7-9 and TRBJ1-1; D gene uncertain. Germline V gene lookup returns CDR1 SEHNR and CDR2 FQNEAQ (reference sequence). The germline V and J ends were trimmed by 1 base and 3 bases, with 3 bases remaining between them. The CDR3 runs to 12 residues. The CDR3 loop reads CASSLGYTEAFF. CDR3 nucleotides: TGTGCCAGCAGCTTAGGATACACTGAAGCTTTCTTT. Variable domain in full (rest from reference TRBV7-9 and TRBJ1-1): DTGVSQNPRHKITKRGQNVTFRCDPISEHNRLYWYRQTLGQGPEFLTYFQNEAQLEKSRLLSDRFSAERPKGSFSTLEIQRTEQGDSAMYLCASSLGYTEAFFGQGTRLTVV.

For the CDR3, the DNA is TGTGCCAGCAGCTTATTAGATACGCAGTATTTT. This gives the protein CASSLLDTQYF. The chain employs TRBV5-6 and TRBJ2-3; D not resolved. The length of the CDR3 is 11 residues. Germline V CDR1 and CDR2: SGHDT, YYEEEE. V shed 2 bases and J shed 5 bases, with 3 bases lying between them. Looking up the rest from reference TRBV5-6 and TRBJ2-3 gives the full variable domain: DAGVTQSPTHLIKTRGQQVTLRCSPKSGHDTVSWYQQALGQGPQFIFQYYEEEERQRGNFPDRFSGHQFPNYSSELNVNALLLGDSALYLCASSLLDTQYFGPGTRLTVL.

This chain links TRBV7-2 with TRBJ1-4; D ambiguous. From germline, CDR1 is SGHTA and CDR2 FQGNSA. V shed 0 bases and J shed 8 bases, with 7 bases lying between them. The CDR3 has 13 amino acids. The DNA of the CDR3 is TGTGCCAGCAGCTTAGCCCCGAGCGAAAAACTGTTTTTT. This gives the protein CASSLAPSEKLFF.

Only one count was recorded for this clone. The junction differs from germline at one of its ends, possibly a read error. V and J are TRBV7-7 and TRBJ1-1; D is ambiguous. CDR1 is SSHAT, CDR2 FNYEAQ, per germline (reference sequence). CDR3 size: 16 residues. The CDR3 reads CASSLRATAFNTEAFF. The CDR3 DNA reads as TGTGCTAGCAGCTTAAGGGCCACAGCCTTCAACACTGAAGCTTTCTTT.